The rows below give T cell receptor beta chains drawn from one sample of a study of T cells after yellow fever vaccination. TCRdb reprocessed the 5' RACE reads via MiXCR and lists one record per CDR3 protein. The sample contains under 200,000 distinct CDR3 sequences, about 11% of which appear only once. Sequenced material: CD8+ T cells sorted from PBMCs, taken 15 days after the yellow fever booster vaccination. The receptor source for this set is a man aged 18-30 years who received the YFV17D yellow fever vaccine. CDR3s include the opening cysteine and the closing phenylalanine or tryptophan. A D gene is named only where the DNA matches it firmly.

CDR3aa: CASSEWQARDSPLHF; j_gene: TRBJ1-6; v_gene: TRBV6-4; d_gene: NA
CDR3aa: CASSQETFPEAFF; j_gene: TRBJ1-1; v_gene: TRBV4-2; d_gene: NA
CDR3aa: CASSEVDRDNQPQHF; j_gene: TRBJ1-5; v_gene: TRBV6-1; d_gene: NA
CDR3aa: CASSQESYGYTF; j_gene: TRBJ1-2; v_gene: TRBV14; d_gene: NA
CDR3aa: CASSFLGRNTGELFF; j_gene: TRBJ2-2; v_gene: TRBV5-1; d_gene: NA
CDR3aa: CASGTYNQPQHF; j_gene: TRBJ1-5; v_gene: TRBV6-5; d_gene: NA
CDR3aa: CASSSLDTYSNQPQHF; j_gene: TRBJ1-5; v_gene: TRBV7-9; d_gene: NA
CDR3aa: CSARLPAGTGASGANVLTF; j_gene: TRBJ2-6; v_gene: TRBV20-1; d_gene: TRBD1
CDR3aa: CASSQDPSGGAFDTQYF; j_gene: TRBJ2-3; v_gene: TRBV4-3; d_gene: TRBD2
CDR3aa: CARPGRLFMNTEAFF; j_gene: TRBJ1-1; v_gene: TRBV19; d_gene: NA
CDR3aa: CASSSRDRAHQPQHF; j_gene: TRBJ1-5; v_gene: TRBV27; d_gene: TRBD1
CDR3aa: CASSQLATAYNEQFF; j_gene: TRBJ2-1; v_gene: TRBV23-1; d_gene: NA
CDR3aa: CASSVGGDTFNEQFF; j_gene: TRBJ2-1; v_gene: TRBV9; d_gene: NA
CDR3aa: CSVEGLTGNTGELFF; j_gene: TRBJ2-2; v_gene: TRBV29-1; d_gene: NA
CDR3aa: CASSPDRVVHEQYF; j_gene: TRBJ2-7; v_gene: TRBV11-1; d_gene: TRBD1
CDR3aa: CASSQHWVGGGTDTQYF; j_gene: TRBJ2-3; v_gene: TRBV4-3; d_gene: NA
CDR3aa: CATSREGSTEAFF; j_gene: TRBJ1-1; v_gene: TRBV15; d_gene: NA
CDR3aa: CASSQVWAAEQYF; j_gene: TRBJ2-7; v_gene: TRBV4-1; d_gene: NA
CDR3aa: CASSFTGARVGTQYF; j_gene: TRBJ2-5; v_gene: TRBV21-1; d_gene: NA
CDR3aa: CASSPGHNTGELFF; j_gene: TRBJ2-2; v_gene: TRBV4-1; d_gene: NA
CDR3aa: CASSVGGATEAFF; j_gene: TRBJ1-1; v_gene: TRBV9; d_gene: NA
CDR3aa: CASTGGLNEQFF; j_gene: TRBJ2-1; v_gene: TRBV12-3/TRBV12-4; d_gene: NA
CDR3aa: CASSRRGLGATNEKLFF; j_gene: TRBJ1-4; v_gene: TRBV4-1; d_gene: NA
CDR3aa: CASSPEVAGTQYF; j_gene: TRBJ2-5; v_gene: TRBV7-3; d_gene: NA
CDR3aa: CASSTWTGTEAFF; j_gene: TRBJ1-1; v_gene: TRBV5-5; d_gene: TRBD1
CDR3aa: CAISEEGSTDTQYF; j_gene: TRBJ2-3; v_gene: TRBV10-3; d_gene: NA
CDR3aa: CAISDNSGSGFTEAFF; j_gene: TRBJ1-1; v_gene: TRBV10-3; d_gene: NA
CDR3aa: CASSLYQGTTGNTIYF; j_gene: TRBJ1-3; v_gene: TRBV5-1; d_gene: NA
CDR3aa: CASSLEAGIGSYEQYF; j_gene: TRBJ2-7; v_gene: TRBV5-1; d_gene: NA
CDR3aa: CASSLRASMGNEQFF; j_gene: TRBJ2-1; v_gene: TRBV27; d_gene: NA
CDR3aa: CASSYSGVRDEQFF; j_gene: TRBJ2-1; v_gene: TRBV6-2/TRBV6-3; d_gene: NA
CDR3aa: CASGDGAYEQYF; j_gene: TRBJ2-7; v_gene: TRBV25-1; d_gene: NA
CDR3aa: CASSRRGLAGGYTGELFF; j_gene: TRBJ2-2; v_gene: TRBV5-4; d_gene: TRBD2
CDR3aa: CASSQSGGTTDTQYF; j_gene: TRBJ2-3; v_gene: TRBV11-2; d_gene: TRBD2
CDR3aa: CSAKGTQAYEQYF; j_gene: TRBJ2-7; v_gene: TRBV29-1; d_gene: NA
CDR3aa: CASSESRYEQYF; j_gene: TRBJ2-7; v_gene: TRBV10-2; d_gene: NA
CDR3aa: CASSLGQGVYTGELFF; j_gene: TRBJ2-2; v_gene: TRBV11-2; d_gene: TRBD1
CDR3aa: CASSPPPTGPFTF; j_gene: TRBJ1-2; v_gene: TRBV28; d_gene: TRBD1
CDR3aa: CASLFENTEAFF; j_gene: TRBJ1-1; v_gene: TRBV2; d_gene: NA
CDR3aa: CASSLVPTEKASVTGELFF; j_gene: TRBJ2-2; v_gene: TRBV5-1; d_gene: NA
CDR3aa: CASRARNSYNEQFF; j_gene: TRBJ2-1; v_gene: TRBV28; d_gene: NA
CDR3aa: CASSLSSSRADTQYF; j_gene: TRBJ2-3; v_gene: TRBV27; d_gene: NA
CDR3aa: CASSLAGASTEAFF; j_gene: TRBJ1-1; v_gene: TRBV5-4; d_gene: NA
CDR3aa: CATSRLLGTNTEAFF; j_gene: TRBJ1-1; v_gene: TRBV15; d_gene: NA
CDR3aa: CASSQERRGGTGELFF; j_gene: TRBJ2-2; v_gene: TRBV3-1; d_gene: NA
CDR3aa: CASSFGQGARGANVLTF; j_gene: TRBJ2-6; v_gene: TRBV12-3/TRBV12-4; d_gene: TRBD1
CDR3aa: CASSSYGGNTEAFF; j_gene: TRBJ1-1; v_gene: TRBV7-4; d_gene: NA
CDR3aa: CASSEVFGITEAFF; j_gene: TRBJ1-1; v_gene: TRBV6-1; d_gene: NA
CDR3aa: CASSQWDETGELFF; j_gene: TRBJ2-2; v_gene: TRBV5-1; d_gene: NA
CDR3aa: CASPILAGFTDTQYF; j_gene: TRBJ2-3; v_gene: TRBV7-9; d_gene: TRBD2
CDR3aa: CASSNLPGTGKETQYF; j_gene: TRBJ2-5; v_gene: TRBV4-1; d_gene: TRBD1
CDR3aa: CASSYKEGYYGYTF; j_gene: TRBJ1-2; v_gene: TRBV6-5; d_gene: NA
CDR3aa: CSAEGQENTEAFF; j_gene: TRBJ1-1; v_gene: TRBV20-1; d_gene: TRBD1
CDR3aa: CASSTGGARETQYF; j_gene: TRBJ2-5; v_gene: TRBV5-4; d_gene: NA
CDR3aa: CASSEGGTTSATDKQYF; j_gene: TRBJ2-3; v_gene: TRBV2; d_gene: TRBD2
CDR3aa: CASSGWGQTNQPQHF; j_gene: TRBJ1-5; v_gene: TRBV2; d_gene: NA
CDR3aa: CASSLALIGSGGSTDTQYF; j_gene: TRBJ2-3; v_gene: TRBV5-1; d_gene: TRBD2
CDR3aa: CASRGRGIWETQYF; j_gene: TRBJ2-5; v_gene: TRBV11-2; d_gene: TRBD2
CDR3aa: CASSLSSQETQYF; j_gene: TRBJ2-5; v_gene: TRBV7-8; d_gene: NA
CDR3aa: CASGPRGTYGYTF; j_gene: TRBJ1-2; v_gene: TRBV12-3/TRBV12-4; d_gene: NA